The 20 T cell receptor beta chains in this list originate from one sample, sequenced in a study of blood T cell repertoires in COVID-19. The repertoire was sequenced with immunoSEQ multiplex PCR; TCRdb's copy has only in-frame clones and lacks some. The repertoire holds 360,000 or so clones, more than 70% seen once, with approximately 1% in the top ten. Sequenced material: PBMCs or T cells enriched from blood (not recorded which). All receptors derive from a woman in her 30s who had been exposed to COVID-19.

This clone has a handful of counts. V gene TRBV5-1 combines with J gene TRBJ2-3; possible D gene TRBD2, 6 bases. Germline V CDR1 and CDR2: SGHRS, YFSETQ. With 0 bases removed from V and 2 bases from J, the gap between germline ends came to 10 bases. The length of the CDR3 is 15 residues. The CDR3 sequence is CASSLEAGFTDTQYF. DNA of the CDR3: TGCGCCAGCAGCTTGGAGGCGGGATTCACAGATACGCAGTATTTT.

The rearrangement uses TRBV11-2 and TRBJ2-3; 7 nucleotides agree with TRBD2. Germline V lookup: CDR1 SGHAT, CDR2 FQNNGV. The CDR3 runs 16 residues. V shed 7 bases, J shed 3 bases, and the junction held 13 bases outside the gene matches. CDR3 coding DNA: TGTGCCAGCAACGGGGGGTCCGGTGCGGCTACAGATACGCAGTATTTT. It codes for CASNGGSGAATDTQYF.

The CDR3 region has the DNA TGTGCCAGCAGCTTGGACAGGGTTGTGGCTGAAGCTTTCTTT. It translates to CASSLDRVVAEAFF. V and J are TRBV7-9 and TRBJ1-1, with TRBD1 matching 8 bases. Germline V gene lookup returns CDR1 SEHNR and CDR2 FQNEAQ (reference sequence). The CDR3 has 14 residues. Trimming at V came to 3 bases and at J to 6 bases, leaving 6 bases not matched to a gene.

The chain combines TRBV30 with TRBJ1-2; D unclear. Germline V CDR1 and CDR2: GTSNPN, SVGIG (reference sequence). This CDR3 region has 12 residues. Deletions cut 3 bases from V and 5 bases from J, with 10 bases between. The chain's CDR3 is CAWSHTGYGYTF. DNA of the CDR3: TGTGCCTGGAGCCATACCGGGTATGGCTACACCTTC.

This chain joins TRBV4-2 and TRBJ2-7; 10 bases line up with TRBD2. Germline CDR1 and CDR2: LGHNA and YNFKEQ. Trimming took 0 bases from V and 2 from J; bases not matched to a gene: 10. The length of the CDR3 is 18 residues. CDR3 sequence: CASSQDSFGTSATYEQYF. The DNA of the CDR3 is TGTGCCAGCAGCCAAGATAGCTTCGGGACTAGCGCAACCTACGAGCAGTACTTC.

The CDR3, as DNA: TGTGCCAGCAGTCTTATGGAAGTGACAGGGCGAAAAGGATCCAACTATGGCTACACCTTC. Protein product: CASSLMEVTGRKGSNYGYTF. The chain uses TRBV28 and TRBJ1-2, with 7 bases that match TRBD1. The CDR3 spans 20 residues. Germline V gene lookup returns CDR1 MDHEN and CDR2 SYDVKM. V dropped 5 bases and J dropped 2; count of bases not matched to a gene: 23.

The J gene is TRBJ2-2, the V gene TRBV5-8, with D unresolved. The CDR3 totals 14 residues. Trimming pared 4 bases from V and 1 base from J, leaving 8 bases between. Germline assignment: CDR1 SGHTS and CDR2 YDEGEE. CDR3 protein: CASSLTVNTGELFF. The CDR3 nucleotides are TGTGCCAGCAGCCTTACAGTGAACACCGGGGAGCTGTTTTTT.

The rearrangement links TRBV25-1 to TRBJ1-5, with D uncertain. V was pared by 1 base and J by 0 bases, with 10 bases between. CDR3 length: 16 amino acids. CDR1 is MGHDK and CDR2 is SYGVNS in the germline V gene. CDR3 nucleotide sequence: TGTGCCAGCAGTGAATCCGCAGGATTTAGCAATCAGCCCCAGCATTTT. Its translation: CASSESAGFSNQPQHF.

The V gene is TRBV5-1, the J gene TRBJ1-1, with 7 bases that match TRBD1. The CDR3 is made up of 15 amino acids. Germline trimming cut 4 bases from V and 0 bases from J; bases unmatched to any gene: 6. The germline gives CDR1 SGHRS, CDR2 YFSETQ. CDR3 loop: CASSPSGQMNTEAFF. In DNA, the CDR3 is TGCGCCAGCAGCCCTTCGGGACAGATGAACACTGAAGCTTTCTTT.

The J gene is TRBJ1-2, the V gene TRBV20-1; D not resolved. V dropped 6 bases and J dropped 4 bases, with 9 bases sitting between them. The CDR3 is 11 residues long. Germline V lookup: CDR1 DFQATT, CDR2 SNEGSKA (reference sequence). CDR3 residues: CSAPSGYGYTF. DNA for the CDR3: TGCAGTGCGCCCTCAGGCTATGGCTACACCTTC.

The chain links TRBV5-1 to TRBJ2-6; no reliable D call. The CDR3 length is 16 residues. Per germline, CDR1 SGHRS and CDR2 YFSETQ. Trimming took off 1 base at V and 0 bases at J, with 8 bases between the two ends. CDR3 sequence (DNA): TGCGCCAGCAGCTTGAGGAGTAGCTCTGGGGCCAACGTCCTGACTTTC. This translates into CASSLRSSSGANVLTF.

CDR3 sequence (DNA): TGTGCCAGCAGCACCTCGCAGGGTGGTTTTCGGGAGCCCCAGCATTTT. The encoded protein is CASSTSQGGFREPQHF. The rearrangement links TRBV5-8 to TRBJ1-5, with TRBD1 as a possible D gene (5 bases). Per germline, CDR1 SGHTS and CDR2 YDEGEE. The CDR3 runs 16 residues. V was shortened by 4 bases and J by 8 bases, with 22 bases between the two germline ends.

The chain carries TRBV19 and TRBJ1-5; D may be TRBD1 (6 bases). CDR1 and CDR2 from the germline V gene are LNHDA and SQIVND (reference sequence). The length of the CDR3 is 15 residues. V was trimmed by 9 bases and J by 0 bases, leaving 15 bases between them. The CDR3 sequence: CASRGQTFSNQPQHF. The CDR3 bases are TGTGCCAGCCGTGGACAGACTTTTAGCAATCAGCCCCAGCATTTT. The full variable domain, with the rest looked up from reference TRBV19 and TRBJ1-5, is DGGITQSPKYLFRKEGQNVTLSCEQNLNHDAMYWYRQDPGQGLRLIYYSQIVNDFQKGDIAEGYSVSREKKESFPLTVTSAQKNPTAFYLCASRGQTFSNQPQHFGDGTRLSIL.

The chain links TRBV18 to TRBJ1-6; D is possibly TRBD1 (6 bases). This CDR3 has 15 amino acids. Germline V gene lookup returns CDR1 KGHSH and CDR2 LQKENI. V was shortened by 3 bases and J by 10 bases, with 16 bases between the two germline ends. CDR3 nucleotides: TGTGCCAGCTCACCCACACAGGGAAGAGACTCACCCCTCCACTTT. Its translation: CASSPTQGRDSPLHF.

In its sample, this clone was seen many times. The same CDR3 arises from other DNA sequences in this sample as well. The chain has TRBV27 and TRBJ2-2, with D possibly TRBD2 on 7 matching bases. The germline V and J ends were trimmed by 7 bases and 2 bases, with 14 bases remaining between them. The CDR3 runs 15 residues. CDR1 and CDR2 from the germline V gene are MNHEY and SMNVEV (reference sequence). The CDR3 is CASTFGGPNTGELFF. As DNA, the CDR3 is TGTGCCAGCACCTTCGGGGGGCCTAACACCGGGGAGCTGTTTTTT.

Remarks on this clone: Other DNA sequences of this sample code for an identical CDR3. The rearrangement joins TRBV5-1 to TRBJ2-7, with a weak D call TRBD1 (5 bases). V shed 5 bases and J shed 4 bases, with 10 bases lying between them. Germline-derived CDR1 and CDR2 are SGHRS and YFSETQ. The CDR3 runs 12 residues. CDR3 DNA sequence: TGCGCCAGCAGTGCATCAGGGTACGAGCAGTACTTC. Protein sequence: CASSASGYEQYF. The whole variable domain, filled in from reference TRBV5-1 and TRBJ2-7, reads KAGVTQTPRYLIKTRGQQVTLSCSPISGHRSVSWYQQTPGQGLQFLFEYFSETQRNKGNFPGRFSGRQFSNSRSEMNVSTLELGDSALYLCASSASGYEQYFGPGTRLTVT.

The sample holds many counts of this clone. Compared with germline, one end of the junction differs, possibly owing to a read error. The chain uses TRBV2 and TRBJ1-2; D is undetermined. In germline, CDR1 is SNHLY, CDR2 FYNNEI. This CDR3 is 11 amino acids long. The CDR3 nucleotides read TGTGCCAGCCACCTGCTGGGAAAGAGGGCCTTC. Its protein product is CASHLLGKRAF.

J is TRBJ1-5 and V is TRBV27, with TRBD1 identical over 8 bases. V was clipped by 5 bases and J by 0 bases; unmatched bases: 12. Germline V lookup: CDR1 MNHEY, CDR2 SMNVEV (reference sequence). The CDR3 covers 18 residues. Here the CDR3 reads CASSHTGTGLYSNQPQHF. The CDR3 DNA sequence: TGTGCCAGCAGTCACACCGGGACAGGCCTTTATAGCAATCAGCCCCAGCATTTT.

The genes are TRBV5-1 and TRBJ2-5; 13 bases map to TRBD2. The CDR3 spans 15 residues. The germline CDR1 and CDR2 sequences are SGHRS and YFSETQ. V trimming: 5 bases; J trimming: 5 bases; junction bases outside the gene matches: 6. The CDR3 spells CASSYGLAGVETQYF. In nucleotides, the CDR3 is TGCGCCAGCAGTTACGGACTAGCGGGAGTTGAGACCCAGTACTTC.

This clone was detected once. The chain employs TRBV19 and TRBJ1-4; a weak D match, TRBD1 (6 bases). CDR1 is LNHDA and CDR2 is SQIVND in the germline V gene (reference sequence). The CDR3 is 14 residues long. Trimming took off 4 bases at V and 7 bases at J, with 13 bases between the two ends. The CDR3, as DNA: TGTGCCAGTAGTAATACAGGGATTGGTGAAAAACTGTTTTTT. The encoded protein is CASSNTGIGEKLFF.